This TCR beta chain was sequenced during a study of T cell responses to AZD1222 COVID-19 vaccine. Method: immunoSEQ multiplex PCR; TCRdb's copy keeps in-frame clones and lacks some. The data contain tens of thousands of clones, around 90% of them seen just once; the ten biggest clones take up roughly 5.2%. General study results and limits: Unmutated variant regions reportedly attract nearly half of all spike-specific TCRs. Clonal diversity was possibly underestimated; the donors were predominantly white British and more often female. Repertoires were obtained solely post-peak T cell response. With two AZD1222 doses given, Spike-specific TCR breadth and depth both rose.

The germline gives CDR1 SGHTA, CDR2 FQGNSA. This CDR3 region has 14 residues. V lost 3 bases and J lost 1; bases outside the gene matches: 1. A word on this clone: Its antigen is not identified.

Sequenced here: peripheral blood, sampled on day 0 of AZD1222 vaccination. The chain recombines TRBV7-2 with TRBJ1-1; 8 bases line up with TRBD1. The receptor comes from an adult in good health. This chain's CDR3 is CASSLGQANTEAFF. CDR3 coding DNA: TGTGCCAGCAGCTTGGGACAGGCGAACACTGAAGCTTTCTTT. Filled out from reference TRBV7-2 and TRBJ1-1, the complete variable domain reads GAGVSQSPSNKVTEKGKDVELRCDPISGHTALYWYRQSLGQGLEFLIYFQGNSAPDKSGLPSDRFSAERTGGSVSTLTIQRTQQEDSAVYLCASSLGQANTEAFFGQGTRLTVV.